This passage covers 10 T cell receptor beta chains from one sample sequenced in a study of post-analysis software for immune sequencing data (dated by TCRdb to between 2015 and 2017). What the study reported, not specific to this receptor: Significantly higher frequencies in patients than in controls were found for a few TRBV segments, including TRBV5-6, TRBV5-1 and TRBV20-1.

These receptors' antigens are unknown. The library was obtained by PCR. The data were produced on an Illumina HiSeq 2500. To reduce PCR and sequencing biases, unique molecular identifiers were incorporated into the TCR beta cDNA libraries. TCRdb trimmed the raw reads at Q25, called clones with MiXCR and kept productive beta chains. Each entry is one CDR3 protein sequence, shown with its most common DNA and genes. A total of more than 450,000 distinct CDR3 sequences appear in this sample, under 40% of them only once. Approximately 5.4% of the sample is held by the ten biggest clonotypes. Sequencing was performed on blood. These receptors all stem from a girl aged 2-17 years with multiple sclerosis.

The chain joins TRBV7-2 to TRBJ1-2; the D is unclear. This CDR3 comprises 16 residues. V was trimmed by 5 bases and J by 1 base, leaving 17 bases between them. CDR1 and CDR2 from the germline V gene are SGHTA and FQGNSA. The CDR3 bases are TGTGCCAGCAGCCCTTTAGCCGTGGCTAATAACTATGGCTACACCTTC. It encodes CASSPLAVANNYGYTF.

This chain uses TRBV12-3 or TRBV12-4 with TRBJ2-5; possibly TRBD1 for D (6 bases). This CDR3 region has 14 residues. V was shortened by 5 bases and J by 1 base, with 11 bases between the two germline ends. CDR3 sequence: CASSNTGFQETQYF. CDR3 DNA sequence: TGTGCCAGCAGTAACACAGGGTTCCAAGAGACCCAGTACTTC.

This clonotype was counted between two and nine times. Here the CDR3 DNA reads TGCAGTGCTAGAGACTCCGGGGGCGACCAAGAGACCCAGTACTTC. Residues: CSARDSGGDQETQYF. The chain employs TRBV20-1 and TRBJ2-5; D could derive from TRBD1 or TRBD2 (6 bases each). CDR1 is DFQATT, CDR2 SNEGSKA, per germline (reference sequence). This CDR3 region has 15 residues. V was cut by 0 bases and J by 0 bases, with 11 bases left in between.

The chain is built from TRBV10-3 and TRBJ2-3; 7 positions agree with TRBD1. J gave up 0 bases and V 5 bases, and 5 bases lay outside the gene matches. This CDR3 has 15 residues. Germline V gene lookup returns CDR1 ENHRY and CDR2 SYGVKD. The CDR3: CAISSQGVSTDTQYF. Here the CDR3 DNA reads TGTGCCATCAGTTCCCAGGGGGTCAGCACAGATACGCAGTATTTT.

This clonotype was picked up a small number of times. Here the CDR3 reads CATSGSGQGIERTYGYTF. CDR3 in DNA: TGTGCCACCAGTGGTTCGGGACAGGGGATCGAGAGGACTTATGGCTACACCTTC. The chain recombines TRBV24-1 with TRBJ1-2; 10 nucleotides line up with TRBD1. V lost 5 bases and J lost 5; bases outside the gene matches: 16. Germline V lookup: CDR1 KGHDR, CDR2 SFDVKD. The CDR3 runs to 18 residues.

The chain carries TRBV6-6 and TRBJ2-5; D is possibly TRBD1 (6 bases). V was cut by 0 bases and J by 0 bases, with 14 bases left in between. Germline values: CDR1 MNHNY, CDR2 SVGAGI (reference sequence). The CDR3 is 17 amino acids. The CDR3 DNA reads as TGTGCCAGCAGTTACTCGTCCGGACAGAAGTACCAAGAGACCCAGTACTTC. Its translation is CASSYSSGQKYQETQYF.

This clonotype occurred a few times. The V and J genes are TRBV6-5 and TRBJ1-1; D gene unclear. CDR1 and CDR2 (germline): MNHEY, SVGAGI. CDR3 length: 16 amino acids. Trimming took 6 bases from V and 4 from J, leaving 21 bases between them. As DNA, the CDR3 is TGTGCCAGCAGCGCGTATGTCGGGTTGGGAGTCACTGAAGCTTTCTTT. Protein product: CASSAYVGLGVTEAFF.

The CDR3 region is CASSPRDFKNYGYTF. CDR3 nucleotides: TGTGCCAGCAGCCCCCGGGATTTTAAAAACTATGGCTACACCTTC. The chain combines TRBV7-9 with TRBJ1-2; the D is unclear. Germline-derived CDR1 and CDR2 are SEHNR and FQNEAQ (reference sequence). Trimming shortened V by 5 bases and J by 2 bases, and 15 bases separated the two germline ends. CDR3 size: 15 residues.

J is TRBJ2-5 and V is TRBV4-1; D gene uncertain. The V gene lost 0 bases and the J gene lost 3 bases, with 2 bases spanning the gap. Germline loops: CDR1 MGHRA, CDR2 YSYEKL. This CDR3 spans 12 amino acids. CDR3 sequence reads: CASSQDKETQYF. CDR3 nucleotides: TGCGCCAGCAGCCAAGATAAAGAGACCCAGTACTTC.

Ten or more counts support this clonotype. This chain joins TRBV5-6 and TRBJ2-3; weak D call: TRBD2 (6 bases). The CDR3 spans 14 residues. Germline CDR1 SGHDT, CDR2 YYEEEE. V lost 2 bases and J 5 bases, leaving 12 bases between the germline ends. The CDR3 nucleotides read TGTGCCAGCAGCTTCAGCGGGCGGGGAGATACGCAGTATTTT. Its translation is CASSFSGRGDTQYF.